A selection of T cell receptor beta chains follows, all from one sample in a study of T cell responses to AZD1222 COVID-19 vaccine. Using immunoSEQ multiplex PCR, the repertoire was profiled, and TCRdb retains in-frame clones only, with some absent. The sample gives 200,000 or so clones, approximately 95% of which show up once; approximately 1% is in the top ten. This sample comprised peripheral blood, obtained 28 days after the second AZD1222 dose. The receptors shown here come from an adult who received the AZD1222 COVID-19 vaccine. CDR3s include the opening cysteine and the closing phenylalanine or tryptophan. The D gene is left open where the match is weak. Clone size is not always given. Where it is, it says once, few, many or a class for expanded clones.

>TRBJ1-2|TRBV7-2|.|.
CASSRSGGYTF
TGTGCCAGCAGCCGGTCGGGTGGCTACACCTTC
>TRBJ1-4|TRBV5-1|.|.
CASSHSAGATNEKLFF
TGCGCCAGCAGTCATTCCGCGGGGGCAACTAATGAAAAACTGTTTTTT
>TRBJ2-1|TRBV6-5|.|TRBD2
CASRFSSGGNEQFF
TGTGCCAGCAGATTCTCTAGCGGGGGGAATGAGCAGTTCTTC
>TRBJ1-5|TRBV7-2|few|.
CASSLASQNNQPQHF
TGTGCCAGCAGCTTAGCTTCCCAGAACAATCAGCCCCAGCATTTT
>TRBJ2-1|TRBV3-1/TRBV3-2|few|TRBD2
CASSQDPGGGADEQFF
TGTGCCAGCAGCCAAGATCCGGGCGGGGGGGCCGATGAGCAGTTCTTC
>TRBJ1-3|TRBV9|.|.
CASSVGRTARNTIYF
TGTGCCAGCAGCGTTGGAAGGACAGCAAGAAACACCATATATTTT
>TRBJ1-1|TRBV3-1/TRBV3-2|.|.
CASSQGWSMNTEAFF
TGTGCCAGCAGCCAAGGGTGGTCCATGAACACTGAAGCTTTCTTT
>TRBJ1-3|TRBV27|.|TRBD1
CASRQGAAGNTIYF
TGTGCCAGCAGGCAGGGGGCGGCCGGAAACACCATATATTTT
>TRBJ2-2|TRBV29-1|.|.
CSGTVLNTGELFF
TGCAGCGGGACAGTCCTGAACACCGGGGAGCTGTTTTTT
>TRBJ1-2|TRBV28|.|.
CASLRQNYGYTF
TGTGCCAGCTTGCGGCAGAACTATGGCTACACCTTC
>TRBJ1-2|TRBV30|.|TRBD1
CAWSVGPAGGSGYTF
TGTGCCTGGAGTGTAGGCCCCGCAGGGGGTAGTGGCTACACCTTC
>TRBJ1-5|TRBV2|.|TRBD1
CASTTGGAQPQHF
TGTGCCAGCACCACAGGGGGGGCTCAGCCCCAGCATTTT
>TRBJ2-3|TRBV20-1|.|.
CSADIEDTQYF
TGCAGTGCCGATATAGAGGATACGCAGTATTTT
>TRBJ2-1|TRBV18|.|.
CASSPNNEQFF
TGTGCCAGCTCACCGAACAATGAGCAGTTCTTC
>TRBJ1-4|TRBV7-9|once|.
CASSLIGRTKEKLFF
TGTGCCAGCAGCCTAATAGGGAGGACGAAAGAAAAACTGTTTTTT
>TRBJ2-3|TRBV10-3|.|.
CAISGFRGTSPTDTQYF
TGTGCCATCAGTGGGTTTAGGGGGACCTCCCCCACAGATACGCAGTATTTT
>TRBJ2-7|TRBV11-2|.|.
CASSLGSAVGTTYEQYF
TGTGCCAGCAGCTTAGGGTCGGCCGTTGGGACCACCTACGAGCAGTACTTC
>TRBJ2-7|TRBV18|.|TRBD1
CASSPTGTGSAEQYF
TGTGCCAGCTCACCCACCGGGACAGGGTCCGCCGAGCAGTACTTC
>TRBJ2-2|TRBV9|.|.
CASSKGRGHANTGELFF
TGTGCCAGCAGCAAGGGGAGGGGGCACGCGAACACCGGGGAGCTGTTTTTT